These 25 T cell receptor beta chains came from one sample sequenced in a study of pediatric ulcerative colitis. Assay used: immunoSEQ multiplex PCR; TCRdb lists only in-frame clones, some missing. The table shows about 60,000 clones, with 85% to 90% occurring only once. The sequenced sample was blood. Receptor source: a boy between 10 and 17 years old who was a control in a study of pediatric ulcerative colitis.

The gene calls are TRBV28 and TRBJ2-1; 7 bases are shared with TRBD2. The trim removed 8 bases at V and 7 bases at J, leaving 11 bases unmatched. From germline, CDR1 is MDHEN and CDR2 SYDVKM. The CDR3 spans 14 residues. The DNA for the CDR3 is TGTGCCAGCCGAAACGGCGGGAGTAGAAATGAGCAGTTCTTC. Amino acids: CASRNGGSRNEQFF.

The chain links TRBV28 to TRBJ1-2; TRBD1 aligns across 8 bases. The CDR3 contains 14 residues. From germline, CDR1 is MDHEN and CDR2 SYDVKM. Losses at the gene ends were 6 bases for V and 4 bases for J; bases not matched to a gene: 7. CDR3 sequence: CASSQDRGGYGYTF. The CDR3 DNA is TGTGCCAGCAGCCAAGACAGGGGCGGCTATGGCTACACCTTC.

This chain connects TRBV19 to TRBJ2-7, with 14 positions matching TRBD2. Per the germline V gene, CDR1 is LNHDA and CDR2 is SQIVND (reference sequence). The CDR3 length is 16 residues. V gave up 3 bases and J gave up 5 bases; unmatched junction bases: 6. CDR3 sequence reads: CASSIGTSGSIHEQYF. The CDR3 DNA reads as TGTGCCAGTAGTATTGGGACTAGCGGGAGTATCCACGAGCAGTACTTC.

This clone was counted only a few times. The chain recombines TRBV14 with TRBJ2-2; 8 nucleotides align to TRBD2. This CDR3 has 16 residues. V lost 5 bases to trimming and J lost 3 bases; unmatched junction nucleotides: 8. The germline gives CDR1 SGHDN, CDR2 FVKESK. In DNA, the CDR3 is TGTGCCAGCAGCGGCTCGAGCGGGAGTTACACCGGGGAGCTGTTTTTT. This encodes CASSGSSGSYTGELFF.

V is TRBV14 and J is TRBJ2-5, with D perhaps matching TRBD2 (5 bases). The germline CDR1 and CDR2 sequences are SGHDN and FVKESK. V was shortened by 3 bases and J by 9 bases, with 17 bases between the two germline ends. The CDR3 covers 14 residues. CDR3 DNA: TGTGCCAGCAGCCACTTTTTGAGCGGTGGGGCCCAGTACTTC. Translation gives CASSHFLSGGAQYF.

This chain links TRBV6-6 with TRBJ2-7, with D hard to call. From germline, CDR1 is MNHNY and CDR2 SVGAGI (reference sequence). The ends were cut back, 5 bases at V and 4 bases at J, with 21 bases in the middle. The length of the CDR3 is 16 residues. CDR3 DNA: TGTGCCAGCAGTCCAAGGGTCCCCCCGGCAGATTACGAGCAGTACTTC. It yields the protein CASSPRVPPADYEQYF.

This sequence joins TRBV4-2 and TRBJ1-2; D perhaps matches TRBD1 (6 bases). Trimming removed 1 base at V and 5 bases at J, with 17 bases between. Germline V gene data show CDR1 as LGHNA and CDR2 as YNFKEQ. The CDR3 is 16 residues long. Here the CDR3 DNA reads TGTGCCAGCAGCCAAGCTGGCAACAGGGTTTGGTATGGCTACACCTTC. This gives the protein CASSQAGNRVWYGYTF.

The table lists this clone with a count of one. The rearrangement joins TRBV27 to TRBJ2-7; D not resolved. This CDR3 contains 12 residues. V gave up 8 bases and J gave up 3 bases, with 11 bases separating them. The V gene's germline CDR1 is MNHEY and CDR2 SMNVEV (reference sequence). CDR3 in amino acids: CASQTGNYEQYF. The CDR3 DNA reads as TGTGCCAGCCAGACTGGAAACTACGAGCAGTACTTC.

The chain's CDR3 is CASSPTGGGYEQYF. The CDR3 DNA reads as TGTGCCAGCAGTCCCACAGGGGGCGGATACGAGCAGTACTTC. This chain uses TRBV28 with TRBJ2-7, with 9 bases matching TRBD1. The CDR3 loop spans 14 amino acids. CDR1 and CDR2 from the germline V gene are MDHEN and SYDVKM. The J segment lost 4 bases and the V segment lost 5 bases, leaving 6 bases of the junction unmatched.

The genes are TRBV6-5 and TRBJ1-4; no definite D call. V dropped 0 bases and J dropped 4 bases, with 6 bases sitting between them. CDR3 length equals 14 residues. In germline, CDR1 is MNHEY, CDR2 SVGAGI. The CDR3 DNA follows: TGTGCCAGCAGTTACTCTACAGTTAATGAAAAACTGTTTTTT. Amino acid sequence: CASSYSTVNEKLFF.

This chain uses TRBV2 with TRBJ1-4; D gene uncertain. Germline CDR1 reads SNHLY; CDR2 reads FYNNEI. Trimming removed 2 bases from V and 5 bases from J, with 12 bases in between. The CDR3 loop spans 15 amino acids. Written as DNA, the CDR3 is TGTGCCAGCAGTGAAAGGCGGGTTTCAAATGAAAAACTGTTTTTT. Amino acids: CASSERRVSNEKLFF.

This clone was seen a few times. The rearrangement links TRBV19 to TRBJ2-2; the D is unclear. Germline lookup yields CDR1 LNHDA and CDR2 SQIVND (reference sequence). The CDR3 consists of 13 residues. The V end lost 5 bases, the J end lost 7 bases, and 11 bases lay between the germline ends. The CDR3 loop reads CASSPSASGELFF. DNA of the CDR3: TGTGCCAGTAGTCCTTCAGCGAGCGGGGAGCTGTTTTTT. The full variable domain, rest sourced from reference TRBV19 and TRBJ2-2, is DGGITQSPKYLFRKEGQNVTLSCEQNLNHDAMYWYRQDPGQGLRLIYYSQIVNDFQKGDIAEGYSVSREKKESFPLTVTSAQKNPTAFYLCASSPSASGELFFGEGSRLTVL.

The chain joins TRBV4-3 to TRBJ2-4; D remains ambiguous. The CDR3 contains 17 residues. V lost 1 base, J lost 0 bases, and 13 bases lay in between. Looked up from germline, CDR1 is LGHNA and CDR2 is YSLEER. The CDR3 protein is CASSQVKYSLAKNIQYF. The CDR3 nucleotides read TGCGCCAGCAGCCAAGTCAAGTACTCTCTAGCCAAAAACATTCAGTACTTC.

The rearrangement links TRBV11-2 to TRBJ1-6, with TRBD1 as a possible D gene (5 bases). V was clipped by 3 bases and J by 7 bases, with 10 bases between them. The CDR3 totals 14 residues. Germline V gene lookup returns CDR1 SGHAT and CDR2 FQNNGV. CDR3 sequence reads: CASSFSGSNSPLHF. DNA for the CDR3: TGTGCCAGCAGCTTTTCAGGGTCGAATTCACCCCTCCACTTT.

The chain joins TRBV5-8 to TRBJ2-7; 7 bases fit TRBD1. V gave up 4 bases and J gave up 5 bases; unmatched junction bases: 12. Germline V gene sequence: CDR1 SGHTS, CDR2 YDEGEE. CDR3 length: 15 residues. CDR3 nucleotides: TGTGCCAGCAGCCCTGGACAGGTTTTGGGTAACGAGCAGTACTTC. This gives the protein CASSPGQVLGNEQYF.

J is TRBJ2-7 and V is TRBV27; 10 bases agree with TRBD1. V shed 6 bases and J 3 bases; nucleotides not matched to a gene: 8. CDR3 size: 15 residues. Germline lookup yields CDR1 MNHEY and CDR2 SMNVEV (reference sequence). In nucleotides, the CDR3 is TGTGCCAGCAGGAGCCGGGACAGGGGTGGCTACGAGCAGTACTTC. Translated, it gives CASRSRDRGGYEQYF.

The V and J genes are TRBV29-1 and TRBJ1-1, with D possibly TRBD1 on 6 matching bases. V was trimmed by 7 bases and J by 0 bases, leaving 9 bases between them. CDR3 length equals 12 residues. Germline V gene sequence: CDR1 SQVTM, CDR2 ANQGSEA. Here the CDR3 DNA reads TGCAGCGCTGCAGGGGTGAACACTGAAGCTTTCTTT. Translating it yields CSAAGVNTEAFF.

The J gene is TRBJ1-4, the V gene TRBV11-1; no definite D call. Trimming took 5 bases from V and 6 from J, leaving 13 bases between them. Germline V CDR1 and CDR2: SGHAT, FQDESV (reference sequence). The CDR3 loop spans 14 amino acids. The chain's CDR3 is CASSPQRTDEKLFF. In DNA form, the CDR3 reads TGTGCCAGCAGCCCACAAAGGACCGATGAAAAACTGTTTTTT.

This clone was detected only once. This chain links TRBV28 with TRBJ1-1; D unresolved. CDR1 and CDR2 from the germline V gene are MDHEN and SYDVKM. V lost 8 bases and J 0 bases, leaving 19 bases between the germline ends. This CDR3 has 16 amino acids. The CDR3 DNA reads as TGTGCCAGCGTTCCAGGATTTCCGGATATGAACACTGAAGCTTTCTTT. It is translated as CASVPGFPDMNTEAFF.

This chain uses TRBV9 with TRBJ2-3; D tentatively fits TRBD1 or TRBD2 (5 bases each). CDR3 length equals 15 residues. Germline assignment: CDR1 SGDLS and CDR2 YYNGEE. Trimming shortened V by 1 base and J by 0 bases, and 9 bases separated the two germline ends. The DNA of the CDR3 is TGTGCCAGCAGCGTAAACGGGGCTAGCACAGATACGCAGTATTTT. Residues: CASSVNGASTDTQYF. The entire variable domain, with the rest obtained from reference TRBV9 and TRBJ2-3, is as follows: DSGVTQTPKHLITATGQRVTLRCSPRSGDLSVYWYQQSLDQGLQFLIQYYNGEERAKGNILERFSAQQFPDLHSELNLSSLELGDSALYFCASSVNGASTDTQYFGPGTRLTVL.

The CDR3 DNA reads TGTGCCAGCATCGAAGGTAGCGGGAGGGAGACCCAGTACTTC. The encoded protein is CASIEGSGRETQYF. The chain carries TRBV2 and TRBJ2-5; 10 bases agree with TRBD2. CDR3 length: 14 amino acids. Germline V gene sequence: CDR1 SNHLY, CDR2 FYNNEI. The V and J ends lost 7 bases and 5 bases, in that order; junction bases with no gene match: 7.

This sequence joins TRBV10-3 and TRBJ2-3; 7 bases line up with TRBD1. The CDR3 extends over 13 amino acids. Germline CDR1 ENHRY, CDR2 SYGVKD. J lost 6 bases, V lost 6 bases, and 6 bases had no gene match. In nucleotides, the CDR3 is TGTGCCATCAGGGATGACAGGGCCGATACGCAGTATTTT. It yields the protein CAIRDDRADTQYF.

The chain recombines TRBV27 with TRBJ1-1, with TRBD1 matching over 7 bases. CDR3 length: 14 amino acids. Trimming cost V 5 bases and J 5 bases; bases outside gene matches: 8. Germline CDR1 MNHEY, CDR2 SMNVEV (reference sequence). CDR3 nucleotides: TGTGCCAGCAGTACGACAGGGTTGGGGACTGAAGCTTTCTTT. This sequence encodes CASSTTGLGTEAFF.

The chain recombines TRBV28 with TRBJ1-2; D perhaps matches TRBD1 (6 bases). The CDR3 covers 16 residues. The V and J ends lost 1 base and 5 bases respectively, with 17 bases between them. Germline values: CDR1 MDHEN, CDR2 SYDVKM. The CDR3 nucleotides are TGTGCCAGCAGTTTATCATACGGGGGGCGCTTTTATGGCTACACCTTC. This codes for CASSLSYGGRFYGYTF.

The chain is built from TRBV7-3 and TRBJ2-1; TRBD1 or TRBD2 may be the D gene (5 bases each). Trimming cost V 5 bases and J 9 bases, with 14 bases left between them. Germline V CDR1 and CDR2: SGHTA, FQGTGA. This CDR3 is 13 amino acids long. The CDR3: CASSPGTRGEQFF. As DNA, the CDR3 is TGTGCCAGCAGCCCCGGGACCAGAGGTGAGCAGTTCTTC.